Described below is a single T cell receptor beta chain sequence and its context. No antigen is known for it. Within one base of it there is no much larger clone, and no base qualities were kept. This sample is part of a study of blood T cells in healthy people across ages (dated by TCRdb to the mid-2010s). A note on the overall study: In model experiments, template switching captured about one uniquely barcoded TCR beta cDNA molecule for every two T cells. The study measured age-related changes in TCR beta repertoire diversity using deep sequencing normalized with unique cDNA molecular identifiers. The donors were split into four age groups: young (average approximately 16 years), middle-aged (roughly 42), aged (over 55) and long-lived (about 74). To avoid experimental bias, donors of different ages were spread randomly across the sequencing lanes. The study analyzed two additional independent replicas of 1 million unique cDNA reads from the same blood draw for two donors, one aged 18 to 30 and one aged 80 or older.

Libraries were prepared through 5' RACE. For sequencing, an Illumina HiSeq 2500 was employed. A second 7 to 11 cycle PCR used a sample-barcoded 5' primer and a J-beta primer mix. Each TCR beta cDNA molecule received a unique molecular identifier from a template-switch 5' adaptor carrying 12 random nucleotides. Each sample yielded at least 3 million CDR3-containing paired-end reads. First-strand cDNA was synthesized from all RNA with the Mint cDNA synthesis kit, primed by a TRBC-specific oligonucleotide. Following uracil-DNA glycosylase treatment, a first 18-cycle PCR with universal primers M1SS and BC2_uni_R was performed on all cDNA. In the authors' own workflow: Normalization of each sample was performed by random selection of 1 million high-quality reads, each carrying a distinct molecular identifier. Reads sharing molecular identifiers were discarded rather than binned into consensus sequences. MiTCR, set to a Q25 quality threshold and the strictest error-elimination algorithm, was used for CDR3 identification, clonotype clustering and error correction. A nonparametric unseen species model using Euler transformation provided a lower-bound estimate of total TCR beta diversity. TCRdb's own reprocessing of the public reads used fastp at Q25 and MiXCR and kept productive beta chains. Merged by CDR3 protein, the rows form single entries marked with the most common genes and DNA. What appears here as the V and J calls and clone size reflects TCRdb's work, not the paper's. The sample table lists fewer than 950,000 distinct CDR3 sequences, approximately 53% of them with a count of one. About 38% of the sample goes to the ten largest clones.

General findings and caveats noted by the study authors: Observed TCR beta diversity per million T cells fell roughly linearly with age, and a significant reduction was already apparent by age around 39. Since profiling was done on bulk unsorted PBMCs, naive and antigen-experienced compartments could not be conclusively compared. The percentage of naive T cells measured by flow cytometry correlated strongly with observed TCR beta diversity. Compared with the aged group, the long-lived group had more naive CD4+ T cells, fewer expanded clones and increased TCR diversity, suggesting age selection. Estimates of total diversity based on one million sequenced T cells were considered lower bounds and underestimates. Donor CMV infection status was unknown, potentially confounding age-related changes in expanded clonotypes.

Taken from cysteine to phenylalanine, the CDR3 has 15 residues. Only CDR3 DNA is held: 45 bases, read in frame from base 1. V is trimmed back by 4 bases and J by 15 bases, and the junction contains 9 bases that no gene match accounts for. Taken from the germline V gene (reference sequence), the CDR1 and CDR2 loops are MNHEY and SMNVEV. Systemically healthy Caucasian individuals from Russia, 39 in total and aged roughly 6 to 95 years, were included as donors. Each donor gave roughly 9 milliliters of peripheral blood, drawn into EDTA-treated Vacutainer tubes. Ficoll-Paque density-gradient centrifugation was used to isolate PBMCs, with at least 7 million per sample. Trizol reagent was used to extract total RNA from PBMCs, with at least 6 micrograms per sample. For every donor, flow cytometry on a PBMC aliquot measured the percentage of naive CD45RAhigh/CD27high T cells.

The V and J genes are TRBV27 and TRBJ2-1, with 16 bases in between that match TRBD2. Sequenced material: blood. This clonotype originated in a man older than 75 in good health. The CDR3 protein sequence reads: CASSSGTSGRGEGFF. The DNA is as follows: TGTGCCAGCAGTTCTGGGACTAGCGGGAGGGGGGAAGGGTTCTTC.